The next 6 T cell receptor beta chains were all read from a single sample in a study of shared clonotypes between healthy human individuals. Terminally differentiated effector memory CD45RA+ cells were excluded from the naive CD8 cells, which were CD45RO-negative and positively selected for CCR7. Data came from immunoSEQ multiplex PCR; TCRdb stores just in-frame clones and leaves some out. The sample carries approximately 840,000 clones, roughly 96% recorded once. The sequenced sample was naive CD8+ T cells sorted from blood. These receptors came from a man aged 30-40 years in good health.

Concerning this clone: This CDR3 is also generated by other DNA sequences in the sample. The rearrangement uses TRBV12-5 and TRBJ2-2, with no clear D. This CDR3 is built from 12 residues. Trimming took 0 bases from V and 6 from J, leaving 2 bases between them. Germline values: CDR1 LGHNT, CDR2 FRNRAP. The CDR3 coding sequence is TGTGCTAGTGGTTTGGTACCCGGGGAGCTGTTTTTT. This sequence encodes CASGLVPGELFF.

The rearrangement uses TRBV7-6 and TRBJ2-7; perhaps D is TRBD1 or TRBD2 (5 bases each). Trimming left V 4 bases short and J 2 bases short, with 18 bases between. The CDR3 sequence is 16 residues long. Germline V gene sequence: CDR1 SGHVS, CDR2 FNYEAQ. The chain's CDR3 is CASSSLFGDGPYEQYF. The CDR3 DNA sequence: TGTGCCAGCAGCTCCCTTTTTGGGGACGGCCCCTACGAGCAGTACTTC.

This clone was seen only once. The chain has TRBV27 and TRBJ2-7; TRBD1 matches at 7 bases. The CDR3 spans 15 residues. The germline CDR1 and CDR2 sequences are MNHEY and SMNVEV (reference sequence). The ends lost 2 bases at V and 5 bases at J; junction bases unmatched: 9. The chain's CDR3 is CASSLLRQGGDEQYF. For the CDR3, the DNA is TGTGCCAGCAGTTTACTCCGACAGGGTGGTGACGAGCAGTACTTC.

This sequence joins TRBV30 and TRBJ1-5; D is unclear. The germline V gene encodes CDR1 GTSNPN and CDR2 SVGIG (reference sequence). The CDR3 extends over 13 amino acids. V shed 4 bases and J shed 0 bases, with 7 bases lying between them. The CDR3 loop reads CAWNQYSNQPQHF. In nucleotides, the CDR3 is TGTGCCTGGAACCAGTATAGCAATCAGCCCCAGCATTTT. The variable domain in full, completed from reference TRBV30 and TRBJ1-5, reads SQTIHQWPATLVQPVGSPLSLECTVEGTSNPNLYWYRQAAGRGLQLLFYSVGIGQISSEVPQNLSASRPQDRQFILSSKKLLLSDSGFYLCAWNQYSNQPQHFGDGTRLSIL.

This rearrangement joins TRBV7-6 to TRBJ1-1, with D possibly TRBD1 on 5 matching bases. The germline V gene has CDR1 SGHVS and CDR2 FNYEAQ. V lost 6 bases and J lost 0, with 17 bases in between. This CDR3 spans 16 amino acids. CDR3 region: CASRPTASWVNTEAFF. Here the CDR3 DNA reads TGTGCCAGCAGACCGACAGCGAGTTGGGTGAACACTGAAGCTTTCTTT.

CDR3 nucleotide sequence: TGTGCCAGCAGTTACCAAGGGACAGATGCCTACGAGCAGTACTTC. It is translated as CASSYQGTDAYEQYF. The chain carries TRBV6-5 and TRBJ2-7, with 7 nucleotides matching TRBD1. V was pared by 2 bases and J by 2 bases, with 6 bases of the junction left unmatched. Germline CDR1 reads MNHEY; CDR2 reads SVGAGI. This CDR3 spans 15 amino acids.